This entry is about one TCR beta chain. Germline CDR1 is SGHRS and CDR2 is YFSETQ. Between the trimmed V and J ends, which lost 0 bases and 2 bases, there was a span of 5 bases. The CDR3 has 13 amino acids. These data are taken from a study of PD-L1 blockade in urothelial cancer. Study as a whole: The analyses of blood took place 3 weeks (second dose) and 6 weeks after treatment start.

Into every PCR, synthetic TCR analog templates were spiked. Sequencing used immunoSEQ multiplex PCR; TCRdb keeps in-frame clones, though not all of them. This sample has approximately 79,000 clones, with 91% found just once. Time point: peripheral blood 6 weeks after treatment start. Patients' urothelial carcinoma was locally advanced or metastatic. Samples were collected from each patient before treatment and during treatment. Each patient gave between 1 and 8 of them in total. The sequence came from an elderly woman with urothelial cancer. This sample comprised PBMCs, obtained around atezolizumab (anti-PD-L1) treatment. The V gene is TRBV5-1, the J gene TRBJ1-1; D gene ambiguous. The chain's CDR3 is CASSLAINTEAFF. In DNA, the CDR3 is TGCGCCAGCAGCTTGGCAATTAACACTGAAGCTTTCTTT.